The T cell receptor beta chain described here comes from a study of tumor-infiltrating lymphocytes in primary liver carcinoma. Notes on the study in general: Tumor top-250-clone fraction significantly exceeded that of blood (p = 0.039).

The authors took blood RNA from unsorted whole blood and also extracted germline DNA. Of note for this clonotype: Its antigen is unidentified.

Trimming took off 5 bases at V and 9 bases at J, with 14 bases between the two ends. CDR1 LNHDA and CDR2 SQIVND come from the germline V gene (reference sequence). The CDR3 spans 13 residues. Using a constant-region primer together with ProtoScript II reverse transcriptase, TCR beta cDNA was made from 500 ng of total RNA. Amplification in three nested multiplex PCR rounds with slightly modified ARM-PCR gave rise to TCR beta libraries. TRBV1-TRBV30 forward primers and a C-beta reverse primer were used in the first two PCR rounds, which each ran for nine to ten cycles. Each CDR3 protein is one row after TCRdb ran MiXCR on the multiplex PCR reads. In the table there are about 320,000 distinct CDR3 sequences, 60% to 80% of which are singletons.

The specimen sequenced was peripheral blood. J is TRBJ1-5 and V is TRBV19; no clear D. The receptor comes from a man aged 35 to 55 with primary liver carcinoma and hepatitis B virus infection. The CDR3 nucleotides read TGTGCCAGTAGTGCCGCGGGGAGGCTGCCCCAGCATTTT. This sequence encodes CASSAAGRLPQHF.